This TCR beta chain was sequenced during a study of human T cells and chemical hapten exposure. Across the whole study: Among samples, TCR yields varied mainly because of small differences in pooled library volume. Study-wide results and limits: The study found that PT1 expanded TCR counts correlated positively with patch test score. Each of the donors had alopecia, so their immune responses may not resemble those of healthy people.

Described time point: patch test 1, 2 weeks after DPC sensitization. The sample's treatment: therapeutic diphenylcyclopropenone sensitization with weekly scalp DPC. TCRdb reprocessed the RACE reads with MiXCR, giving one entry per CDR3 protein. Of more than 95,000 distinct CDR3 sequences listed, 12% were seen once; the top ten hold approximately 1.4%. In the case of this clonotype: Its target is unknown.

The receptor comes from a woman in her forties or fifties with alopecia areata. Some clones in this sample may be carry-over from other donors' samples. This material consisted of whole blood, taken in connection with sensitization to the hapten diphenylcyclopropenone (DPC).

The CDR3 here is CASNRGPGGADTQYF. CDR3 DNA: TGTGCCAGTAATAGGGGGCCGGGGGGAGCAGATACGCAGTATTTT. The chain recombines TRBV19 with TRBJ2-3; D is tentatively TRBD1 or TRBD2 (7 bases each). The germline CDR1 and CDR2 sequences are LNHDA and SQIVND (reference sequence). This CDR3 is 15 amino acids long. V dropped 7 bases and J dropped 4 bases, with 18 bases sitting between them.